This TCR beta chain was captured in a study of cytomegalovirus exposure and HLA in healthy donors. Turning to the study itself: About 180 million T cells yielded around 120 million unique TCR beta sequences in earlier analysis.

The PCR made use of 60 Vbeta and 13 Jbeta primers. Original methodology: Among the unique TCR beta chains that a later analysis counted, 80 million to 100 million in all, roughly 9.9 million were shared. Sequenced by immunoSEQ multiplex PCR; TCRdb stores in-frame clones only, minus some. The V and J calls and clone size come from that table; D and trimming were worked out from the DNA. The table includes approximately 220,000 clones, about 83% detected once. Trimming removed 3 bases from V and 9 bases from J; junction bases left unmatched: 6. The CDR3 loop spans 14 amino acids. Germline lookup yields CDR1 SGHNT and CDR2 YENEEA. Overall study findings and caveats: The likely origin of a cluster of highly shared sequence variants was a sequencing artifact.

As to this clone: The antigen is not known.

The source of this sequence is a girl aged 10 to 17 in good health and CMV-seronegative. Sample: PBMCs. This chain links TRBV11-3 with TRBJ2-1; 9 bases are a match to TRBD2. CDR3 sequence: CASSFRRGGGEQFF. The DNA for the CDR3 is TGTGCCAGCAGCTTCAGGCGGGGGGGCGGTGAGCAGTTCTTC.